The 27 T cell receptor beta chains below were found in one sample sequenced in a study. TCRdb used MiXCR to reprocess the RT-PCR reads, holding one entry per CDR3 protein. The sample carries more than 600,000 distinct CDR3 sequences, approximately 14% recorded once. The specimen sequenced was memory CD4+ T cells from blood. The receptors were gathered from a female donor in good health, serving as a healthy control.

This clonotype was seen more than once but under ten times. This chain connects TRBV5-1 to TRBJ2-7, with a weak D call TRBD2 (5 bases). The CDR3 is 16 amino acids. Germline assignment: CDR1 SGHRS and CDR2 YFSETQ. Deletions cut 0 bases from V and 0 bases from J, with 13 bases between. CDR3: CASSLAAGGSSYEQYF. For the CDR3, the DNA is TGCGCCAGCAGCTTGGCGGCGGGCGGAAGCTCCTACGAGCAGTACTTC.

J is TRBJ1-2 and V is TRBV7-2; D remains unclear. This CDR3 comprises 16 residues. Between the trimmed V and J ends, which lost 0 bases and 6 bases, there was a span of 17 bases. Germline V gene lookup returns CDR1 SGHTA and CDR2 FQGNSA. CDR3 sequence reads: CASSLAFLGRGHGYTF. CDR3 bases: TGTGCCAGCAGCTTAGCGTTCTTGGGGAGAGGTCATGGCTACACCTTC.

The rearrangement links TRBV14 to TRBJ1-1; D not certain. V was cut by 4 bases and J by 2 bases, with 14 bases left in between. The length of the CDR3 is 15 residues. The V gene's germline CDR1 is SGHDN and CDR2 FVKESK. The CDR3 spells CASSRALAANTEAFF. In DNA, the CDR3 is TGTGCCAGCAGCCGGGCGTTGGCGGCCAACACTGAAGCTTTCTTT.

The rearrangement joins TRBV2 to TRBJ1-6; TRBD1 matches at 10 bases. The CDR3 contains 16 residues. V gave up 4 bases and J gave up 5 bases; unmatched junction bases: 5. CDR1 SNHLY and CDR2 FYNNEI come from the germline V gene. The CDR3 region is CASSGQGASNNSPLHF. The CDR3 coding sequence is TGTGCCAGCAGTGGACAGGGGGCGTCCAATAATTCACCCCTCCACTTT.

Concerning this clonotype: This clone may be a read error of a much larger clone one base away. The V and J genes are TRBV7-9 and TRBJ2-1; 14 bases fit TRBD2. Unmatched junction bases numbered 15, after V lost 5 bases and J lost 9 bases. Germline V CDR1 and CDR2: SEHNR, FQNEAQ (reference sequence). This CDR3 has 18 amino acids. This CDR3 reads CASSRFPRLAGGPTEQFF. Here the CDR3 DNA reads TGTGCCAGCAGCCGATTTCCGAGACTAGCGGGAGGGCCTACTGAGCAGTTCTTC.

In its sample, this clonotype was seen many times. The chain carries TRBV6-5 and TRBJ1-2; no clear D. V dropped 0 bases and J dropped 8 bases, with 13 bases sitting between them. The CDR3 contains 14 residues. CDR1 is MNHEY, CDR2 SVGAGI, per germline. The CDR3 here is CASSYSYRKEGYTF. CDR3 nucleotides: TGTGCCAGCAGTTACTCCTATCGCAAGGAAGGCTACACCTTC.

This chain connects TRBV7-9 to TRBJ2-6; 9 bases match TRBD1. V trimming: 5 bases; J trimming: 3 bases; junction bases outside the gene matches: 5. In germline, CDR1 is SEHNR, CDR2 FQNEAQ (reference sequence). This CDR3 has 16 amino acids. As DNA, the CDR3 is TGTGCCAGCAGCCCGGGACAGGGTAGTGGGGCCAACGTCCTGACTTTC. It translates to CASSPGQGSGANVLTF.

The genes are TRBV6-5 and TRBJ1-6; D gene unclear. This CDR3 is 18 amino acids long. The V gene lost 3 bases and the J gene lost 10 bases, with 25 bases spanning the gap. Germline V lookup: CDR1 MNHEY, CDR2 SVGAGI. For the CDR3, the DNA is TGTGCCAGCAGTTATCATAGCGAGGGCTCGACGGGTAGATCACCCCTCCACTTT. Translating gives CASSYHSEGSTGRSPLHF.

The chain links TRBV21-1 to TRBJ1-2; no check of the table's D call, TRBD1, against the DNA was made. TRBV21-1 is assigned pseudogene status. The length of the CDR3 is 16 residues. The CDR3 region has the DNA TGTGCCAGCAGCAAAACCCCTACTGTATCTAACTATGGCTACACCTTC. It is translated as CASSKTPTVSNYGYTF.

V is TRBV7-2 and J is TRBJ1-1; TRBD1 matches at 8 bases. CDR1 is SGHTA, CDR2 FQGNSA, per germline. V was pared by 5 bases and J by 0 bases, with 11 bases of the junction left unmatched. The CDR3 has 17 amino acids. CDR3 in amino acids: CASSPGQGRGMNTEAFF. The CDR3, as DNA: TGTGCCAGCAGCCCCGGACAGGGTCGGGGCATGAACACTGAAGCTTTCTTT.

This clonotype was recorded only once. This clone may be a read error of a much larger clone one base away. The rearrangement joins TRBV7-3 to TRBJ2-1; D is uncertain. CDR1 and CDR2 from the germline V gene are SGHTA and FQGTGA. The CDR3 contains 15 residues. This CDR3 is CVSSLEMGSYNEQFF. The CDR3 DNA reads TGTGTCAGCAGCTTGGAGATGGGCTCCTACAATGAGCAGTTCTTC.

Comments on this clonotype: A much larger clone lies a single base off, so this may be a read error. V is TRBV20-1 and J is TRBJ2-7; TRBD1 aligns across 7 bases. The CDR3 sequence is 15 residues long. Germline V gene sequence: CDR1 DFQATT, CDR2 SNEGSKA (reference sequence). J gave up 3 bases and V 5 bases, and 13 bases lay outside the gene matches. The CDR3: CSALDRRTGIYEQYF. The DNA for the CDR3 is TGCAGTGCTTTGGACAGGAGGACTGGGATCTACGAGCAGTACTTC.

This sequence joins TRBV29-1 and TRBJ1-4; tentative D call: TRBD1 (6 bases). This CDR3 has 13 residues. V was trimmed by 4 bases and J by 10 bases, leaving 16 bases between them. Per the germline V gene, CDR1 is SQVTM and CDR2 is ANQGSEA. In DNA form, the CDR3 reads TGCAGCGTTGTTCAGGGGAGACAAGGAAAACTGTTTTTT. This encodes CSVVQGRQGKLFF. The whole variable domain, remainder taken from reference TRBV29-1 and TRBJ1-4, is SAVISQKPSRDICQRGTSLTIQCQVDSQVTMMFWYRQQPGQSLTLIATANQGSEATYESGFVIDKFPISRPNLTFSTLTVSNMSPEDSSIYLCSVVQGRQGKLFFGSGTQLSVL.

This clonotype was counted ten times or more. The chain employs TRBV20-1 and TRBJ1-5; D is perhaps TRBD1 (6 bases). The germline V and J ends were trimmed by 6 bases and 4 bases, with 13 bases remaining between them. The length of the CDR3 is 13 residues. Germline CDR1 and CDR2: DFQATT and SNEGSKA (reference sequence). In DNA, the CDR3 is TGCAGTGCCATCGGACAGATAAATCAGCCCCAGCATTTT. It translates to CSAIGQINQPQHF.

In this sample, this clonotype turned up many times. The chain joins TRBV7-2 to TRBJ2-5, with 7 bases aligning to TRBD1. Germline CDR1 is SGHTA and CDR2 is FQGNSA. Trimming cost V 3 bases and J 2 bases; bases outside gene matches: 9. This CDR3 is built from 16 residues. The CDR3 nucleotides are TGTGCCAGCAGCTTTCGACAGGGTGGGCAACAAGAGACCCAGTACTTC. It is translated as CASSFRQGGQQETQYF. The full variable domain, completed using reference TRBV7-2 and TRBJ2-5, is GAGVSQSPSNKVTEKGKDVELRCDPISGHTALYWYRQSLGQGLEFLIYFQGNSAPDKSGLPSDRFSAERTGGSVSTLTIQRTQQEDSAVYLCASSFRQGGQQETQYFGPGTRLLVL.

This clonotype was counted a few times. The rearrangement links TRBV12-3 or TRBV12-4 to TRBJ2-5; unclear D gene. V dropped 1 base and J dropped 0 bases, with 6 bases sitting between them. The CDR3 runs to 14 residues. CDR3 in amino acids: CASSLGVNQETQYF. In DNA, the CDR3 is TGTGCCAGCAGTTTAGGGGTTAACCAAGAGACCCAGTACTTC.

This clonotype was detected only a few times. This sequence joins TRBV20-1 and TRBJ2-1; 10 bases match TRBD1. The length of the CDR3 is 16 residues. Per the germline V gene, CDR1 is DFQATT and CDR2 is SNEGSKA (reference sequence). The J segment lost 5 bases and the V segment lost 6 bases, leaving 13 bases of the junction unmatched. CDR3 residues: CSAKRTGTGVNNEQFF. In nucleotides, the CDR3 is TGCAGTGCGAAACGAACCGGGACAGGGGTTAACAATGAGCAGTTCTTC.

CDR3 loop: CSAEGLAGVSTDTQYF. The CDR3 DNA reads TGCAGTGCTGAGGGACTAGCGGGGGTTTCCACAGATACGCAGTATTTT. The rearrangement joins TRBV20-1 to TRBJ2-3; 14 positions agree with TRBD2. Trimming at V came to 5 bases and at J to 2 bases, leaving 6 bases not matched to a gene. The length of the CDR3 is 16 residues. Germline V gene data show CDR1 as DFQATT and CDR2 as SNEGSKA (reference sequence).

The chain joins TRBV20-1 to TRBJ2-7; TRBD2 is a possible D gene (5 bases). V gave up 1 base and J gave up 7 bases, with 11 bases separating them. This CDR3 has 12 residues. CDR1 is DFQATT and CDR2 is SNEGSKA in the germline V gene (reference sequence). The CDR3 bases are TGCAGTGCTAGAGGGTCTGGGAGTGAGCAGTACTTC. It translates to CSARGSGSEQYF.

This clonotype was recorded at least ten times. The chain carries TRBV7-2 and TRBJ2-4; weak D call: TRBD2 (5 bases). Germline V gene data show CDR1 as SGHTA and CDR2 as FQGNSA. V gave up 2 bases and J gave up 3 bases, with 11 bases separating them. The CDR3 is 15 residues long. The DNA of the CDR3 is TGTGCCAGCAGCTTAATGAGGACTTACAAAAACATTCAGTACTTC. Its translation is CASSLMRTYKNIQYF.

Remarks on this clonotype: The junction does not match germline at one end; this may be a read error. J is TRBJ2-7 and V is TRBV2; TRBD2 matches 9 bases. The germline gives CDR1 SNHLY, CDR2 FYNNEI. This CDR3 region has 15 residues. The CDR3 bases are TGTGCCAGCAGTATAGGGGGGACTAGCTCCCACGAGCAGTACTTC. Translated, it gives CASSIGGTSSHEQYF.

There are a few counts of this clonotype. CDR3 DNA: TGTGCCAGCAGCTTAGTACAAGTCACCATATCACCCCTCCACTTT. Translated, it gives CASSLVQVTISPLHF. The chain uses TRBV7-2 and TRBJ1-6; D is unresolved. CDR1 and CDR2 from the germline V gene are SGHTA and FQGNSA. There are 15 residues in the CDR3. The V and J ends lost 1 base and 10 bases respectively, with 14 bases between them.

The chain has TRBV11-1 and TRBJ2-2, with D tentatively TRBD1 (6 bases). V was cut by 4 bases and J by 5 bases, with 8 bases left in between. Germline values: CDR1 SGHAT, CDR2 FQDESV (reference sequence). The CDR3 spans 13 residues. Here the CDR3 DNA reads TGTGCCAGCAGCTCCGACAGGACCGGGGAGCTGTTTTTT. This encodes CASSSDRTGELFF.

This clonotype has just a few counts. The chain carries TRBV12-3 or TRBV12-4 and TRBJ2-1; perhaps TRBD2 as D (7 bases). This CDR3 has 13 amino acids. The V end was cut by 2 bases, the J end by 10 bases, with 12 bases between. The CDR3 bases are TGTGCCAGCAGTTTACCGGGGGGCGGCGAGCAGTTCTTC. Its translation is CASSLPGGGEQFF.

In this sample, this clonotype turned up many times. The chain has TRBV5-1 and TRBJ2-7; perhaps TRBD2 as D (6 bases). This CDR3 has 14 residues. V was clipped by 3 bases and J by 5 bases, with 15 bases between them. From germline, CDR1 is SGHRS and CDR2 YFSETQ. This CDR3 reads CASSWMGGPHEQYF. The CDR3 DNA sequence: TGCGCCAGCAGCTGGATGGGAGGCCCCCACGAGCAGTACTTC. The whole variable domain, filled in from reference TRBV5-1 and TRBJ2-7, reads KAGVTQTPRYLIKTRGQQVTLSCSPISGHRSVSWYQQTPGQGLQFLFEYFSETQRNKGNFPGRFSGRQFSNSRSEMNVSTLELGDSALYLCASSWMGGPHEQYFGPGTRLTVT.

J is TRBJ2-3 and V is TRBV27; 8 nucleotides align to TRBD1. The CDR3 runs to 17 residues. With 5 bases clipped from V and 4 bases from J, the junction kept 14 bases outside the gene matches. The V gene's germline CDR1 is MNHEY and CDR2 SMNVEV (reference sequence). CDR3: CASSPSITGQGADTQYF. The CDR3 DNA reads as TGTGCCAGCAGTCCGTCTATAACCGGACAGGGCGCAGATACGCAGTATTTT.

This chain connects TRBV3-1 to TRBJ1-5; tentatively, D is TRBD1 (6 bases). Trimming cost V 1 base and J 5 bases, with 12 bases left between them. This CDR3 is built from 15 residues. Germline assignment: CDR1 LGHDT and CDR2 YNNKEL (reference sequence). The CDR3: CASSQAGGADQPQHF. Here the CDR3 DNA reads TGTGCCAGCAGCCAAGCGGGGGGGGCGGATCAGCCCCAGCATTTT.